One sample yielded the 12 T cell receptor beta chains listed below, sequenced in a study of shared clonotypes between healthy human individuals. Method: immunoSEQ multiplex PCR; TCRdb's copy keeps in-frame clones and lacks some. The profile covers about 1 million clones, with 75% to 85% appearing a single time and more than 0.45% taken by the ten largest. The sequenced sample consisted of memory CD4+ T cells from PBMCs. As to subset: CD45RA-negative fraction. Every receptor here comes from a man younger than 30 in good health. Some clones in this sample may be carry-over from other donors' samples.

In DNA form, the CDR3 reads TGTGCCAGCAGTTTATTGGGGTTACGCGGCAGGTACGCCCCTCACTCCTACGAGCAGTACTTC. Amino acid sequence: CASSLLGLRGRYAPHSYEQYF. The chain carries TRBV28 and TRBJ2-7; no clear D gene. The V end lost 1 base, the J end lost 0 bases, and 28 bases lay between the germline ends. The CDR3 runs 21 residues. Germline assignment: CDR1 MDHEN and CDR2 SYDVKM. Using reference TRBV28 and TRBJ2-7 for the parts outside the CDR3, the full variable domain is DVKVTQSSRYLVKRTGEKVFLECVQDMDHENMFWYRQDPGLGLRLIYFSYDVKMKEKGDIPEGYSVSREKKERFSLILESASTNQTSMYLCASSLLGLRGRYAPHSYEQYFGPGTRLTVT.

This clone was observed a few times. This chain links TRBV28 with TRBJ1-2; tentative D call: TRBD1 (6 bases). The CDR3 extends over 12 amino acids. The germline V gene has CDR1 MDHEN and CDR2 SYDVKM. Trimming left V 6 bases short and J 8 bases short, with 13 bases between. DNA for the CDR3: TGTGCCAGCAGCCCGTTTACAGGGGGCTACACCTTC. Encoded protein: CASSPFTGGYTF.

The chain has TRBV7-2 and TRBJ1-2; TRBD1 matches at 8 bases. The CDR3 sequence is 14 residues long. V shed 4 bases, J shed 7 bases, and the junction held 8 bases outside the gene matches. CDR1 SGHTA and CDR2 FQGNSA come from the germline V gene. The CDR3 loop is CASSSQGQAFGYTF. For the CDR3, the DNA is TGTGCCAGCAGCTCCCAGGGACAGGCGTTTGGCTACACCTTC. Combining the CDR3 with reference TRBV7-2 and TRBJ1-2 gives the whole variable domain GAGVSQSPSNKVTEKGKDVELRCDPISGHTALYWYRQSLGQGLEFLIYFQGNSAPDKSGLPSDRFSAERTGGSVSTLTIQRTQQEDSAVYLCASSSQGQAFGYTFGSGTRLTVV.

Turning to this clone: This CDR3 is also generated by other DNA sequences in the sample. The V call is TRBV7-3, the J call TRBJ1-2, with D perhaps TRBD1 (5 bases). The CDR3 contains 13 residues. Germline lookup yields CDR1 SGHTA and CDR2 FQGTGA. The V end was cut by 5 bases, the J end by 2 bases, with 9 bases between. CDR3 sequence (DNA): TGTGCCAGCAGCCCCGGACAAAACTATGGCTACACCTTC. Protein sequence: CASSPGQNYGYTF.

The chain recombines TRBV5-1 with TRBJ2-3; a weak D match, TRBD1 (6 bases). Trimming left V 4 bases short and J 2 bases short, with 14 bases between. CDR3 length: 15 residues. Germline CDR1 is SGHRS and CDR2 is YFSETQ. Written as DNA, the CDR3 is TGCGCCAGCAGCCGTACAGGGACCTACACAGATACGCAGTATTTT. Its translation is CASSRTGTYTDTQYF. Combining the CDR3 with reference TRBV5-1 and TRBJ2-3 gives the whole variable domain KAGVTQTPRYLIKTRGQQVTLSCSPISGHRSVSWYQQTPGQGLQFLFEYFSETQRNKGNFPGRFSGRQFSNSRSEMNVSTLELGDSALYLCASSRTGTYTDTQYFGPGTRLTVL.

The chain couples TRBV27 to TRBJ2-3, with D perhaps given as TRBD1 or TRBD2 (5 bases each). The CDR3 has 14 amino acids. Germline V CDR1 and CDR2: MNHEY, SMNVEV (reference sequence). Between the trimmed V and J ends, which lost 6 bases and 2 bases, there was a span of 12 bases. The CDR3: CASSLGVSTDTQYF. In DNA form, the CDR3 reads TGTGCCAGCAGCCTGGGGGTTTCCACAGATACGCAGTATTTT.

J is TRBJ2-7 and V is TRBV7-9; 8 bases are a match to TRBD2. V was clipped by 8 bases and J by 2 bases; unmatched bases: 8. This CDR3 has 14 residues. Germline V gene sequence: CDR1 SEHNR, CDR2 FQNEAQ (reference sequence). The CDR3, as DNA: TGTGCCAGCGGGGCCCTCGGGAGGGCCTACGAGCAGTACTTC. It encodes CASGALGRAYEQYF.

Only a few counts were recorded for this clone. The V call is TRBV6-5, the J call TRBJ1-2, with TRBD1 matching over 9 bases. CDR3 length: 15 amino acids. After removal of 4 bases from V and 4 bases from J, the junction contained 7 bases not matched to a gene. CDR1 is MNHEY and CDR2 is SVGAGI in the germline V gene. CDR3 residues: CASSSSGQGAYGYTF. The CDR3 DNA is TGTGCCAGCAGTTCGTCGGGACAGGGAGCCTATGGCTACACCTTC.

The J gene is TRBJ2-2, the V gene TRBV7-8, with a possible D match to TRBD2 (5 bases). V lost 6 bases, J lost 6 bases, and 20 bases lay in between. There are 16 residues in the CDR3. Germline assignment: CDR1 SGHVS and CDR2 FQNEAQ. DNA for the CDR3: TGTGCCAGCAGTTCGCGGCCCGGGAATCAGGCCGGGGAGCTGTTTTTT. Amino acids: CASSSRPGNQAGELFF.

This clone was detected once. J is TRBJ2-7 and V is TRBV27, with D tentatively TRBD2 (5 bases). The germline gives CDR1 MNHEY, CDR2 SMNVEV (reference sequence). V was shortened by 6 bases and J by 1 base, with 16 bases between the two germline ends. The CDR3 has 15 residues. The CDR3, as DNA: TGTGCCAGCAGCGAAACCGGACTGGGATCCTACGAGCAGTACTTC. Its protein is CASSETGLGSYEQYF.

This rearrangement joins TRBV7-2 to TRBJ1-5; 7 bases are a match to TRBD1. The CDR3 extends over 15 amino acids. V dropped 5 bases and J dropped 6; count of bases not matched to a gene: 10. Germline loops: CDR1 SGHTA, CDR2 FQGNSA. This CDR3 is CASSLHSTGTQPQHF. For the CDR3, the DNA is TGTGCCAGCAGCCTGCACTCGACAGGGACTCAGCCCCAGCATTTT. Combining the CDR3 with reference TRBV7-2 and TRBJ1-5 gives the whole variable domain GAGVSQSPSNKVTEKGKDVELRCDPISGHTALYWYRQSLGQGLEFLIYFQGNSAPDKSGLPSDRFSAERTGGSVSTLTIQRTQQEDSAVYLCASSLHSTGTQPQHFGDGTRLSIL.

This chain links TRBV5-1 with TRBJ2-3; D may be TRBD2 (5 bases). The length of the CDR3 is 14 residues. In germline, CDR1 is SGHRS, CDR2 YFSETQ. V lost 5 bases to trimming and J lost 0 bases, with 10 bases between them. The CDR3 sequence: CASSSGISTDTQYF. CDR3 nucleotides: TGCGCCAGCAGTTCGGGGATTAGCACAGATACGCAGTATTTT.